This T cell receptor beta chain originates from a study of chemoradiotherapy in HPV16-positive cancers. The V end was cut by 3 bases, the J end by 11 bases, with 17 bases between. The CDR3 length is 13 residues. Germline CDR1 is SNHLY and CDR2 is FYNNEI. The method was immunoSEQ multiplex PCR; TCRdb's version includes in-frame clones alone and lacks a portion of them. The table has some 5,100 clones, just over 90% seen once. Source: blood, taken from a patient who underwent chemoradiotherapy. V is TRBV2 and J is TRBJ2-7; D might be TRBD1 (6 bases). The clonotype originates from a human donor with HPV-associated anogenital cancer. CDR3 loop: CASSDQVGQGKYF. DNA for the CDR3: TGTGCCAGCAGTGATCAAGTAGGGCAGGGGAAGTACTTC.